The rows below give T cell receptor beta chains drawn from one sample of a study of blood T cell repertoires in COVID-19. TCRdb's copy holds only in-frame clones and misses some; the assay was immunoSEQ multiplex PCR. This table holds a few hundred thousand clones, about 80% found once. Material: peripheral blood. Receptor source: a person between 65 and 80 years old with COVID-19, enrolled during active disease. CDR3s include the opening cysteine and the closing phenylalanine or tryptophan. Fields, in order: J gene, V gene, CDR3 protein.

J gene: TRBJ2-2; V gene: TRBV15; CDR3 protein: CATSSDGTRGLRELFF
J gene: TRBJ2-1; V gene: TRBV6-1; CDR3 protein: CASSGGQSYSYNEQFF
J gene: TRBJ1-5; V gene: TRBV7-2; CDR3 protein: CASSLAWGVGQPQHF
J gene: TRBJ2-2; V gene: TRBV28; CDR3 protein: CASRQGAGELFF
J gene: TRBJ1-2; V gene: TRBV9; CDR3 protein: CASSSRTGRGYTF
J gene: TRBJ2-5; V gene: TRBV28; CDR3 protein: CASSRRVETQYF
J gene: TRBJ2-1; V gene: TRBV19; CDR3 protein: CASSIGAGYNEQFF
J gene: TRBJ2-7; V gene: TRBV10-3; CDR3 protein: CAISGPGSEQYF
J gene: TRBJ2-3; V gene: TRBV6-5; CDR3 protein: CASDRQGTDTQYF
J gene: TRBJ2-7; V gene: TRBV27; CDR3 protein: CASSLWGLGGGEQYF
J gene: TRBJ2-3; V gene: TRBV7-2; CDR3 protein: CASSNPTVIPSTDTQYF
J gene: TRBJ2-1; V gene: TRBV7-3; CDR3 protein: CASSLGMATGGFRNEQFF
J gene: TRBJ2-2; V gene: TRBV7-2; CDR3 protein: CASRTLAAQYTGELFF
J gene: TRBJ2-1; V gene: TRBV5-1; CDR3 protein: CASSLLSGAPDNEQFF
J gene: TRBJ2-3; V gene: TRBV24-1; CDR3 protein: CATSEWGGTSTDTQYF
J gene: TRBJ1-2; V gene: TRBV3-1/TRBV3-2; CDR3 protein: CASSRGRSYTF
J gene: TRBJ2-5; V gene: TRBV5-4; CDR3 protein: CASSLVGTGVQETQYF
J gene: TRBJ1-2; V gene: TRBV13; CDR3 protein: CASSLERTVYGYTF
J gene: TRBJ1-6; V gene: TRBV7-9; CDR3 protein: CASRLDRGTSPLHF
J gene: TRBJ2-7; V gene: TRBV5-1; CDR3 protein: CASSQTGTSVDEQYF
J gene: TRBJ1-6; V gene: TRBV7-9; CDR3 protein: CASSLFQGAESPLHF
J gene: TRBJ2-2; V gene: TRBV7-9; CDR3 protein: CASSLGQGSPGELFF
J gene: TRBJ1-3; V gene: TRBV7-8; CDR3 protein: CASSRMLSQTGGNTIYF
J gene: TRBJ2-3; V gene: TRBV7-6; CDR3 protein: CASRCRTGSQHTQYF
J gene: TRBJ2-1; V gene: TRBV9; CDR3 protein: CASSTTPGLYNEQFF
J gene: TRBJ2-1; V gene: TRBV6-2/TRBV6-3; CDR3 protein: CASSRLWRGEYNEQFF
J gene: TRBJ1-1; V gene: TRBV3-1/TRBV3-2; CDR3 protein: CASRYQDRNTEAFF
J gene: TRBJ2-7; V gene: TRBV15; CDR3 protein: CATSRGGTGAREQYF
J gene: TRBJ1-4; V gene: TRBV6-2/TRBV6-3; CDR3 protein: CASSYSLGETLEKLFF
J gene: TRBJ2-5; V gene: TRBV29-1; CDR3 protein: CSVEELIPGETQYF
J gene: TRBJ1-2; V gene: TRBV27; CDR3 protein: CASSSGTGISYGYTF